The 25 T cell receptor beta chains given below trace back to one sample, sequenced in a study of blood T cell repertoires in COVID-19. Libraries were prepared by immunoSEQ multiplex PCR; TCRdb keeps only in-frame clonotypes and omits some of them. The sample shows about 360,000 clones, around 87% of them seen only once. Sequencing used PBMCs or T cells enriched from blood (not recorded which). The origin of the receptors is a man between 40 and 49 years old in a cohort exposed to, infected with or recovered from COVID-19 (not recorded which).

V usage is TRBV30 and J usage is TRBJ2-7; 11 bases map to TRBD2. With 3 bases clipped from V and 10 bases from J, the junction kept 11 bases outside the gene matches. CDR1 GTSNPN and CDR2 SVGIG come from the germline V gene (reference sequence). The CDR3 has 14 residues. CDR3 DNA: TGTGCCTGGAGGGTCCCTAGCGGGAGGCGGGAACAGTACTTC. This gives the protein CAWRVPSGRREQYF.

The gene calls are TRBV18 and TRBJ2-2; 8 bases align to TRBD2. V shed 6 bases and J 6 bases; nucleotides not matched to a gene: 9. The CDR3 has 15 residues. The germline V gene has CDR1 KGHSH and CDR2 LQKENI. This chain's CDR3 is CASSPGTSLAGELFF. Written as DNA, the CDR3 is TGTGCCAGCTCCCCCGGGACTAGTTTGGCCGGGGAGCTGTTTTTT.

The V call is TRBV18, the J call TRBJ2-1; 14 nucleotides line up with TRBD2. Germline assignment: CDR1 KGHSH and CDR2 LQKENI. The length of the CDR3 is 17 residues. V gave up 3 bases and J gave up 10 bases; unmatched junction bases: 11. CDR3 sequence: CASSPSGTSGSMNEQFF. The DNA of the CDR3 is TGTGCCAGCTCACCTTCCGGGACTAGCGGGAGCATGAACGAGCAGTTCTTC.

This chain uses TRBV28 with TRBJ1-1, with 8 bases matching TRBD1. Germline CDR1 MDHEN, CDR2 SYDVKM. CDR3 length: 12 residues. J gave up 12 bases and V 7 bases, and 10 bases lay outside the gene matches. DNA of the CDR3: TGTGCCAGCAAAGAAAACAGGGGGACTCCTTTCTTT. The encoded protein is CASKENRGTPFF. Together with reference TRBV28 and TRBJ1-1, the CDR3 gives the full variable domain: DVKVTQSSRYLVKRTGEKVFLECVQDMDHENMFWYRQDPGLGLRLIYFSYDVKMKEKGDIPEGYSVSREKKERFSLILESASTNQTSMYLCASKENRGTPFFGQGTRLTVV.

The CDR3 region is CAISETSYEQYF. The CDR3 DNA is TGTGCCATCAGTGAGACTTCCTACGAGCAGTACTTC. This chain links TRBV10-3 with TRBJ2-7; D call uncertain. V lost 2 bases and J 1 base, leaving 3 bases between the germline ends. Germline V lookup: CDR1 ENHRY, CDR2 SYGVKD. The CDR3 contains 12 residues.

The CDR3 DNA sequence: TGTGCCAGCAGTGAGCAGTCGGCAGGGTTAAATGAAAAACTGTTTTTT. Its protein is CASSEQSAGLNEKLFF. The V and J genes are TRBV6-1 and TRBJ1-4, with a possible D match to TRBD1 (5 bases). The CDR3 runs 16 residues. The germline CDR1 and CDR2 sequences are MNHNS and SASEGT. The V gene lost 3 bases and the J gene lost 5 bases, with 16 bases spanning the gap.

This sequence joins TRBV5-6 and TRBJ2-1; 11 bases line up with TRBD2. This CDR3 is 17 amino acids long. CDR1 is SGHDT, CDR2 YYEEEE, per germline. V lost 2 bases and J lost 0; bases outside the gene matches: 4. The CDR3 region is CASSFKTSGISYNEQFF. CDR3 coding DNA: TGTGCCAGCAGCTTTAAGACTAGCGGGATCTCCTACAATGAGCAGTTCTTC.

The chain recombines TRBV13 with TRBJ1-6; 10 bases line up with TRBD1. V was clipped by 5 bases and J by 2 bases; unmatched bases: 9. Germline-derived CDR1 and CDR2 are PRHDT and FYEKMQ (reference sequence). The CDR3 extends over 18 amino acids. CDR3: CASSPIPGTGAYNSPLHF. CDR3 DNA: TGTGCCAGCAGCCCGATCCCGGGGACAGGGGCCTATAATTCACCCCTCCACTTT. Supplemented by reference TRBV13 and TRBJ1-6, the full variable domain reads AAGVIQSPRHLIKEKRETATLKCYPIPRHDTVYWYQQGPGQDPQFLISFYEKMQSDKGSIPDRFSAQQFSDYHSELNMSSLELGDSALYFCASSPIPGTGAYNSPLHFGNGTRLTVT.

CDR3 bases: TGTGCCTGGAGTGTACCGGGCGGGGCTCGGAGCTCCTACGAGCAGTACTTC. The encoded protein is CAWSVPGGARSSYEQYF. The chain links TRBV30 to TRBJ2-7; D may be TRBD2 (6 bases). Trimming took off 0 bases at V and 0 bases at J, with 18 bases between the two ends. The CDR3 extends over 17 amino acids. Germline CDR1 GTSNPN, CDR2 SVGIG (reference sequence).

The gene calls are TRBV27 and TRBJ2-3, with D possibly being TRBD2 (6 bases). The germline CDR1 and CDR2 sequences are MNHEY and SMNVEV (reference sequence). The CDR3 contains 16 residues. V was trimmed by 3 bases and J by 3 bases, leaving 16 bases between them. In DNA form, the CDR3 reads TGTGCCAGCAGTTTTCTTGGGGGGAGGTCGACAGATACGCAGTATTTT. Its protein product is CASSFLGGRSTDTQYF.

The rearrangement links TRBV3-1 (or the pseudogene TRBV3-2) to TRBJ2-3; 7 bases match TRBD2. Germline lookup yields CDR1 LGHDT and CDR2 YNNKEL (reference sequence). The CDR3 loop spans 17 amino acids. After removal of 0 bases from V and 4 bases from J, the junction contained 10 bases not matched to a gene. The CDR3 sequence: CASSQDFTGGRADTQYF. DNA for the CDR3: TGTGCCAGCAGCCAAGATTTCACGGGAGGACGGGCAGATACGCAGTATTTT.

J is TRBJ1-1 and V is TRBV27; TRBD1 matches 9 bases. The CDR3 spans 14 residues. Germline V gene lookup returns CDR1 MNHEY and CDR2 SMNVEV (reference sequence). The ends lost 5 bases at V and 5 bases at J; junction bases unmatched: 6. The CDR3 region has the DNA TGTGCCAGCAGTGAACAGGGGGCGGGGACTGAAGCTTTCTTT. Translating it yields CASSEQGAGTEAFF.

The rearrangement links TRBV6-4 to TRBJ2-3; tentative D call: TRBD2 (6 bases). This CDR3 comprises 15 residues. Germline values: CDR1 MRHNA, CDR2 SNTAGT. The ends were cut back, 6 bases at V and 4 bases at J, with 17 bases in the middle. CDR3 loop: CASRYAGPAADTQYF. Here the CDR3 DNA reads TGTGCCAGCAGGTACGCGGGACCGGCGGCAGATACGCAGTATTTT.

The chain is built from TRBV14 and TRBJ2-2, with D maybe TRBD2 (5 bases). Trimming stripped 3 bases from V and 1 base from J, with 12 bases between. The CDR3 loop spans 16 amino acids. Germline V gives CDR1 SGHDN, CDR2 FVKESK. This chain's CDR3 is CASSQDEGQNTGELFF. The CDR3 coding sequence is TGTGCCAGCAGCCAGGATGAGGGCCAGAACACCGGGGAGCTGTTTTTT.

Worth noting for this clone: The same CDR3 is also encoded by other DNA sequences in this sample. The chain carries TRBV3-1 (or the pseudogene TRBV3-2) and TRBJ2-2; D gene ambiguous. V was clipped by 1 base and J by 4 bases, with 4 bases between them. The CDR3 extends over 13 amino acids. Germline values: CDR1 LGHDT, CDR2 YNNKEL (reference sequence). The CDR3 DNA sequence: TGTGCCAGCAGCCAAGGAGGCACCGGGGAGCTGTTTTTT. Its protein product is CASSQGGTGELFF.

The J gene is TRBJ2-2, the V gene TRBV5-1, with D possibly being TRBD2 (6 bases). Trimming removed 1 base from V and 4 bases from J, with 14 bases in between. Germline V gives CDR1 SGHRS, CDR2 YFSETQ. The CDR3 has 16 residues. CDR3 bases: TGCGCCAGCAGCTTGTCGCGGGATTCTGCCACCGGGGAGCTGTTTTTT. Translation: CASSLSRDSATGELFF.

V is TRBV21-1 and J is TRBJ2-7; TRBD1, the table's D call, was not compared with the DNA. TRBV21-1 is a pseudogene locus. CDR3 length equals 17 residues. The CDR3 sequence is CASSKTQGRLPYYEQYF. DNA of the CDR3: TGTGCCAGCAGCAAAACACAGGGACGCCTCCCGTACTACGAGCAGTACTTC.

The gene calls are TRBV15 and TRBJ2-1; 8 bases agree with TRBD2. Germline V lookup: CDR1 LNHNV, CDR2 YYDKDF (reference sequence). V lost 0 bases to trimming and J lost 7 bases; unmatched junction nucleotides: 8. CDR3 length equals 16 residues. The CDR3 loop reads CATSRESGRYGNEQFF. The CDR3 DNA is TGTGCCACCAGCAGAGAGAGCGGGAGATATGGGAATGAGCAGTTCTTC.

The chain carries TRBV11-2 and TRBJ2-5; 7 positions match TRBD1. The CDR3 extends over 15 amino acids. The J segment lost 5 bases and the V segment lost 5 bases, leaving 11 bases of the junction unmatched. Germline lookup yields CDR1 SGHAT and CDR2 FQNNGV. DNA for the CDR3: TGTGCCAGCAGCCCTACAGGGGTGATTCGGGAGACCCAGTACTTC. Residues: CASSPTGVIRETQYF.

The chain links TRBV5-1 to TRBJ2-5, with a weak D call TRBD1 (6 bases). The germline CDR1 and CDR2 sequences are SGHRS and YFSETQ. There are 16 residues in the CDR3. Trimming shortened V by 1 base and J by 4 bases, and 17 bases separated the two germline ends. CDR3 in DNA: TGCGCCAGCAGCTTGACGCTGGGGGCATCGGCAGAGACCCAGTACTTC. This gives the protein CASSLTLGASAETQYF.

V and J are TRBV5-4 and TRBJ1-2; 9 bases map to TRBD1. The length of the CDR3 is 15 residues. With 3 bases clipped from V and 5 bases from J, the junction kept 8 bases outside the gene matches. Germline assignment: CDR1 SGHNT and CDR2 YYREEE (reference sequence). This CDR3 reads CASSSPGQGRYGYTF. The CDR3 DNA reads as TGTGCCAGCAGCTCTCCGGGACAGGGAAGGTATGGCTACACCTTC.

The chain carries TRBV6-1 and TRBJ1-4; the match to TRBD1 covers 8 bases. The germline V gene encodes CDR1 MNHNS and CDR2 SASEGT. CDR3 length: 16 residues. V shed 2 bases and J 6 bases; nucleotides not matched to a gene: 8. The CDR3 loop is CASSETDRVNDEKLFF. As DNA, the CDR3 is TGTGCCAGCAGTGAAACGGACAGGGTGAACGATGAAAAACTGTTTTTT.

This clone turned up a few times. The chain recombines TRBV2 with TRBJ2-5, with D uncertain. The V gene's germline CDR1 is SNHLY and CDR2 FYNNEI. Trimming stripped 2 bases from V and 6 bases from J, with 4 bases between. The CDR3 consists of 11 residues. CDR3 amino acids: CASSETKTQYF. CDR3 DNA: TGTGCCAGCAGTGAAACTAAGACCCAGTACTTC.

The chain uses TRBV2 and TRBJ2-2; a possible D gene is TRBD1 (6 bases). V shed 5 bases and J shed 5 bases, with 15 bases lying between them. The germline gives CDR1 SNHLY, CDR2 FYNNEI. The CDR3 spans 15 residues. The CDR3 sequence: CASSSQGQGTGELFF. The DNA of the CDR3 is TGTGCCAGCAGTTCCCAGGGGCAGGGGACCGGGGAGCTGTTTTTT.

The chain uses TRBV3-1 (or the pseudogene TRBV3-2) and TRBJ1-3; no clear D gene. The CDR3 has 15 amino acids. Germline V gives CDR1 LGHDT, CDR2 YNNKEL (reference sequence). V was trimmed by 0 bases and J by 0 bases, leaving 6 bases between them. The CDR3 is CASSQDGLSGNTIYF. For the CDR3, the DNA is TGTGCCAGCAGCCAAGATGGACTCTCTGGAAACACCATATATTTT.